The table lists the clone carrying this T cell receptor beta chain with a count of one. PCR was performed a second time for 7 to 11 cycles using a sample-barcoded 5' primer and a J-beta primer mix. Via MiXCR, TCRdb re-called the 5' RACE reads, giving one row per CDR3 protein. The sample records roughly 860,000 distinct CDR3 sequences, 62% being singletons. These data are taken from a study of blood T cells in healthy people across ages. Trimming took 3 bases from V and 0 from J, leaving 15 bases between them. Germline CDR1 is DFQATT and CDR2 is SNEGSKA (reference sequence). CDR3 length: 15 residues. This rearrangement joins TRBV20-1 to TRBJ2-7; no clear D gene. This sequence originates from a man aged 25-45 years in good health. The specimen was blood. As DNA, the CDR3 is TGCAGTGCTAGTTTTGACCTCACGAGCTCCTACGAGCAGTACTTC. Translated, it gives CSASFDLTSSYEQYF.